The text below deals with one T cell receptor (beta chain). Its antigen is as yet unknown. One heparinised blood draw, averaging roughly 0.11 L, came from each donor. Every sorted population was more than 95% pure. The J segment lost 7 bases and the V segment lost 4 bases, leaving 6 bases of the junction unmatched. Germline values: CDR1 MNHGY, CDR2 SVAAGI. CDR3 length: 15 amino acids. The authors reverse transcribed all of the isolated RNA, so sequencing captured expressed TCRB transcripts. The protocol was immunoSEQ multiplex PCR, while the TCRdb copy is restricted to in-frame clones and leaves out a portion. The data hold 900,000 or so clones, with around a sixth observed a single time. This record belongs to a study of beta chain features in type 1 diabetes. Study findings and constraints: Significant though moderate, a shortening of TCRB CDR3s appeared in all four CD4+ subsets of Type 1 diabetes patients. Type 1 diabetes patients had VDJ junctions that carried fewer insertions and more deletions.

Sequenced material: naive CD4+ T cells from blood. This chain uses TRBV6-9 with TRBJ2-1; TRBD2 matches 11 bases. The sequence was obtained from a woman in her late teens or twenties in good health. CDR3 amino acids: CASSLLGLAENEQFF. The CDR3 region has the DNA TGTGCCAGCAGTTTGTTGGGACTAGCGGAAAATGAGCAGTTCTTC.